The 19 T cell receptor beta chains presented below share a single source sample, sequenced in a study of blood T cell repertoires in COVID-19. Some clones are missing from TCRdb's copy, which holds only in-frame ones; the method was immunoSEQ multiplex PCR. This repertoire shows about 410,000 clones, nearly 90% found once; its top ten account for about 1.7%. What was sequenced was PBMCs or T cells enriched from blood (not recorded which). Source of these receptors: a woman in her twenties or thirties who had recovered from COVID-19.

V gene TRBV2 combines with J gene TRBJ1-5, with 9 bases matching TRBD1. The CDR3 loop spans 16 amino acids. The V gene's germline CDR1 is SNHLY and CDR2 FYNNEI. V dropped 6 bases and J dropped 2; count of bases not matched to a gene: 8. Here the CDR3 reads CASRGQGGIGNQPQHF. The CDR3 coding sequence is TGTGCCAGCAGGGGACAGGGCGGTATTGGCAATCAGCCCCAGCATTTT.

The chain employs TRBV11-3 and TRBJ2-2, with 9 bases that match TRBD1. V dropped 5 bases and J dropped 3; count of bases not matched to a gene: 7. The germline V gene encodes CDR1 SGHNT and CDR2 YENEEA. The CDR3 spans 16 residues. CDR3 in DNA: TGTGCCAGCAGCCCCGGGACAGGGAGGTACACCGGGGAGCTGTTTTTT. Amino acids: CASSPGTGRYTGELFF.

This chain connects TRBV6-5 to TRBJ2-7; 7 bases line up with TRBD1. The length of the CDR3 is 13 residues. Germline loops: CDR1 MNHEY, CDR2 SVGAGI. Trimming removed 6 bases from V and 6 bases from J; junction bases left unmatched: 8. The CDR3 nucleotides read TGTGCCAGCAGGGAGACAGGGATCGGCGAGCAGTACTTC. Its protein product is CASRETGIGEQYF.

The CDR3 DNA sequence: TGTGCCATCAGTGAGGTGGTACGGCAGCCCCAGCATTTT. Translation gives CAISEVVRQPQHF. The V and J genes are TRBV10-3 and TRBJ1-5; unclear D gene. The CDR3 contains 13 residues. V lost 2 bases to trimming and J lost 7 bases, with 9 bases between them. The V gene's germline CDR1 is ENHRY and CDR2 SYGVKD.

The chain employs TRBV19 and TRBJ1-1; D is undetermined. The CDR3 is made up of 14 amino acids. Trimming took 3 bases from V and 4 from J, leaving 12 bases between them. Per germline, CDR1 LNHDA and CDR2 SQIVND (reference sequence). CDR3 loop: CASSISGAGTEAFF. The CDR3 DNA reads TGTGCCAGTAGTATCTCGGGTGCCGGCACTGAAGCTTTCTTT.

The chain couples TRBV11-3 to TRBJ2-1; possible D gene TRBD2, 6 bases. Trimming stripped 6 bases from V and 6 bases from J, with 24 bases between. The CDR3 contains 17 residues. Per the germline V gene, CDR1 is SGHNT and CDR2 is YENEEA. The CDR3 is CASRLGVGEAGGNEQFF. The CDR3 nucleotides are TGTGCCAGCAGACTAGGGGTGGGGGAGGCCGGGGGCAATGAGCAGTTCTTC.

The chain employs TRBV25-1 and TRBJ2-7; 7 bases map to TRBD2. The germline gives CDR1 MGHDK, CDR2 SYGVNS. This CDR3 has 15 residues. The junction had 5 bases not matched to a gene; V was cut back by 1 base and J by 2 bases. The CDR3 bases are TGTGCCAGCAGTGAATCGAAGGGACTACCCTACGAGCAGTACTTC. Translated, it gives CASSESKGLPYEQYF.

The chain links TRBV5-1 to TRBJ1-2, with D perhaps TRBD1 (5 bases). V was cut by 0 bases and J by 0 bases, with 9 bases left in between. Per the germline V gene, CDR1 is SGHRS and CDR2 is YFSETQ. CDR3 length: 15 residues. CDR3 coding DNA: TGCGCCAGCAGCTTGGAGGGGTCAGCTAACTATGGCTACACCTTC. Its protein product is CASSLEGSANYGYTF.

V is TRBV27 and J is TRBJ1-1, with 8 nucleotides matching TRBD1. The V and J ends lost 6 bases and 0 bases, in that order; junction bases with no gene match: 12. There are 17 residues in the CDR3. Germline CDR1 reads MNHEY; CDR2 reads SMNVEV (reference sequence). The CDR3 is CASSPSVRGLMNTEAFF. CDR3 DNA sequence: TGTGCCAGCAGCCCCTCTGTCAGGGGGCTAATGAACACTGAAGCTTTCTTT.

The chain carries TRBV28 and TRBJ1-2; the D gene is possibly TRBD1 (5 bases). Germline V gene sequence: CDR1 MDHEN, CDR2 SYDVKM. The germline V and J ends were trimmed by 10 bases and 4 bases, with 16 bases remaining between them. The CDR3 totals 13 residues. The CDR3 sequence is CATNQGFIYGYTF. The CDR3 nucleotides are TGTGCCACGAACCAGGGTTTTATCTATGGCTACACCTTC.

The CDR3: CASSSGTSGANEQFF. CDR3 nucleotide sequence: TGTGCCAGCAGCTCCGGGACTAGCGGGGCGAATGAGCAGTTCTTC. The chain has TRBV5-4 and TRBJ2-1, with 13 bases lining up with TRBD2. Trimming at V came to 3 bases and at J to 7 bases, leaving 4 bases not matched to a gene. Germline loops: CDR1 SGHNT, CDR2 YYREEE (reference sequence). This CDR3 has 15 residues.

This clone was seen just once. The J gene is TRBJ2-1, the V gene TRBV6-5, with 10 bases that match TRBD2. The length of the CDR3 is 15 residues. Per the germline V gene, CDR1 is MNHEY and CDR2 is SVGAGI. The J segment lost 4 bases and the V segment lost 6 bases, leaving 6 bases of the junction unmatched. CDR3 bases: TGTGCCAGCAGCCCCGGACTAGCGGCATACAATGAGCAGTTCTTC. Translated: CASSPGLAAYNEQFF.

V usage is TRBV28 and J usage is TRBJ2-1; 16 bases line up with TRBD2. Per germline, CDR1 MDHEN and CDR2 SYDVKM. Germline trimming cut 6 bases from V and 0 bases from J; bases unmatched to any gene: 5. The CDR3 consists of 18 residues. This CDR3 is CASRGTSGRVSSYNEQFF. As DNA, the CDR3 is TGTGCCAGCAGAGGGACTAGCGGGAGGGTAAGCTCCTACAATGAGCAGTTCTTC.

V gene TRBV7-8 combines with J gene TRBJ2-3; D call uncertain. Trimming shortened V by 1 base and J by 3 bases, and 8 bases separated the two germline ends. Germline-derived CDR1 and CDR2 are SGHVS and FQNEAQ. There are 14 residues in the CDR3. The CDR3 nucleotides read TGTGCCAGCAGCTTAGAACGCGGAACAGATACGCAGTATTTT. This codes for CASSLERGTDTQYF.

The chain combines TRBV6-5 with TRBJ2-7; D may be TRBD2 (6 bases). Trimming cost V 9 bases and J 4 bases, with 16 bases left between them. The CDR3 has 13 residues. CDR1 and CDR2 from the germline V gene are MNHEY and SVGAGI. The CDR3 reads CASILGGGYEQYF. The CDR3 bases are TGTGCCAGTATCCTGGGAGGAGGGTACGAGCAGTACTTC.

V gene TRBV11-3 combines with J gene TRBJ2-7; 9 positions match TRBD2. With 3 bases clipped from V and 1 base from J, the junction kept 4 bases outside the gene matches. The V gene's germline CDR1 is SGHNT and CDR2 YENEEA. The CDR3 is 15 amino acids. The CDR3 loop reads CASSLSTSGSYEQYF. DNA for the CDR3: TGTGCCAGCAGCTTGTCGACTAGCGGTTCCTACGAGCAGTACTTC.

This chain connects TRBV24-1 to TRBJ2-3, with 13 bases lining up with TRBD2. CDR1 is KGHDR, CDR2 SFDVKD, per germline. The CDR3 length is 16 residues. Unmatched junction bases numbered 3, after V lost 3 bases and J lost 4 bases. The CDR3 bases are TGTGCCACCAGTGATCCCGGGACTAGCGGGGCAGATACGCAGTATTTT. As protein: CATSDPGTSGADTQYF.

In nucleotides, the CDR3 is TGCGCCAGCACCAGGGATGGGGTCATTGGCTCACCCCTCCACTTT. It encodes CASTRDGVIGSPLHF. The chain has TRBV5-1 and TRBJ1-6; tentative D call: TRBD1 (5 bases). The V and J ends lost 6 bases and 10 bases respectively, with 20 bases between them. The length of the CDR3 is 15 residues. Germline V CDR1 and CDR2: SGHRS, YFSETQ. Drawing the rest from reference TRBV5-1 and TRBJ1-6, the complete variable domain is KAGVTQTPRYLIKTRGQQVTLSCSPISGHRSVSWYQQTPGQGLQFLFEYFSETQRNKGNFPGRFSGRQFSNSRSEMNVSTLELGDSALYLCASTRDGVIGSPLHFGNGTRLTVT.

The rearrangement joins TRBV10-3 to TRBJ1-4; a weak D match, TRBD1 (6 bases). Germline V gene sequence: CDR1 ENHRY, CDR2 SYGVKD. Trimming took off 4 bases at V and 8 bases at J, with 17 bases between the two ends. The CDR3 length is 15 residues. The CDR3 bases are TGTGCCATCAGTGCCCGTGGGGGGGCGGAGGAAAAACTGTTTTTT. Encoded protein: CAISARGGAEEKLFF.